Ten or more counts support the clone carrying this T cell receptor (beta chain). The CDR3 totals 14 residues. V lost 6 bases and J lost 5; bases outside the gene matches: 9. The data stem from a study of T cells in Graves' hyperthyroidism and ophthalmopathy. Amplification yielded TCR beta CDR3 regions, with RNA transcripts as the source. With the HTBI primer set, the TCR CDR3 went through a first round of RT-PCR. TCRdb ran MiXCR on the multiplex PCR reads and lists one entry per CDR3 protein. The data show 300,000 to 450,000 distinct CDR3 sequences, 20% to 25% seen once. Sequenced material: blood. The TCR comes from a man in his forties or fifties with Graves' hyperthyroidism. V is TRBV12-3 or TRBV12-4 and J is TRBJ2-5, with 7 bases that match TRBD1. The CDR3 DNA sequence: TGTGCCAGCAGCCAGGACAGGATGGATGAGACCCAGTACTTC. Encoded protein: CASSQDRMDETQYF.